This T cell receptor beta chain was captured by sequencing in a study of blood T cell repertoires in COVID-19. At the level of the study: Sites across the United States, Italy and Spain contributed samples from acute and convalescent COVID-19. Nucleic acid was either cDNA or gDNA, and it came from T cells, B-cell-depleted T cells, or PBMCs.

The authors' processing: Amplifying reference gene primers gave estimates of nucleated cell counts. Clones were sequenced by immunoSEQ multiplex PCR, and TCRdb holds only the in-frame ones, with some missing. D and trimming come from the DNA, and the V and J calls and clone size come from that table. This sample has more than 95,000 clones, with roughly 90% found just once. This CDR3 comprises 12 residues. Germline lookup yields CDR1 MGHRA and CDR2 YSYEKL. Trimming pared 3 bases from V and 8 bases from J, leaving 10 bases between. Sequencing input: peripheral blood. The rearrangement joins TRBV4-1 to TRBJ1-1; the D is unclear. The sequence was collected from a human donor in a cohort sampled during active COVID-19. The CDR3 loop reads CASSQPPGEAFF. DNA for the CDR3: TGCGCCAGCAGCCAGCCTCCGGGAGAAGCTTTCTTT.